A selection of T cell receptor beta chains follows, all from one sample in a study of blood T cell repertoires in COVID-19. Clones were read by immunoSEQ multiplex PCR, and TCRdb kept only the in-frame ones, dropping some. The data show 300,000 or so clones, 70% to 90% seen once. Source material: peripheral blood. The source is a middle-aged woman with acute or convalescent COVID-19. CDR3s include the opening cysteine and the closing phenylalanine or tryptophan. A D gene is named only where the DNA matches it firmly. Some rows mark clone size as missing; the rest say once, few, many or name a class of expanded clone.

V gene	J gene	D gene	clone size	CDR3 protein	CDR3 DNA
TRBV24-1	TRBJ1-3	TRBD1	-	CATSDPGTEAGNTIYF	TGTGCCACCAGTGATCCTGGGACAGAAGCTGGAAACACCATATATTTT
TRBV28	TRBJ1-2	-	-	CASSPGGGFLSGYTF	TGTGCCAGCAGCCCCGGGGGGGGCTTCCTATCGGGCTACACCTTC
TRBV10-2	TRBJ1-6	-	-	CASRGDLVLSPLHF	TGCGCCAGCAGGGGGGACTTGGTCCTGTCACCCCTCCACTTT
TRBV10-1	TRBJ1-1	-	few	CASSEGANTEAFF	TGCGCCAGCAGTGAGGGGGCGAACACTGAAGCTTTCTTT
TRBV30	TRBJ1-2	-	-	CAWSRGGAAYGYTF	TGTGCCTGGAGTAGGGGGGGGGCTGCCTATGGCTACACCTTC
TRBV6-5	TRBJ1-5	-	once	CASISGSQPQHF	TGTGCCAGCATCTCAGGAAGCCAGCCCCAGCATTTT
TRBV19	TRBJ2-2	TRBD2	-	CASSIMGLGNTGELFF	TGTGCCAGTAGTATCATGGGACTAGGGAACACCGGGGAGCTGTTTTTT
TRBV6-6	TRBJ2-1	-	-	CASTLRNEQFF	TGTGCCAGCACCCTAAGAAATGAGCAGTTCTTC
TRBV30	TRBJ2-3	-	once	CAWSDSIQGPEYF	TGTGCCTGGAGTGATAGTATACAGGGCCCAGAGTATTTT
TRBV5-6	TRBJ1-6	TRBD1	-	CASSHDRGRDSPLHF	TGTGCCAGCAGCCACGACAGGGGGAGGGATTCACCCCTCCACTTT